This T cell receptor (beta chain) was captured by sequencing in a study of blood T cells in healthy people across ages. This clonotype has just a few counts. Its antigen is unidentified. Total RNA, at least 5 micrograms per sample, came from PBMCs. PCR was performed a second time for roughly 7 to 11 cycles using a sample-barcoded 5' primer and a J-beta primer mix. Tags on each cDNA molecule came from a template-switch adaptor with 12 random nucleotides. MiXCR, applied by TCRdb to the 5' RACE reads, yields one record per CDR3 protein. The sample lists around 1,700,000 distinct CDR3 sequences; roughly 30% were seen once. This CDR3 region has 13 residues. Germline loops: CDR1 SGHRS, CDR2 YFSETQ. V trimming: 4 bases; J trimming: 5 bases; junction bases outside the gene matches: 5. Study-level findings and limits: Higher diversity, along with more naive CD4+ cells, distinguished long-lived donors from aged donors.

The sequence was collected from a woman in her twenties or thirties in good health. Sequenced: blood. The V call is TRBV5-1, the J call TRBJ2-7; TRBD2 agrees at 8 bases. CDR3 sequence: CASSPGGENEQYF. In nucleotides, the CDR3 is TGCGCCAGCAGCCCCGGGGGGGAAAACGAGCAGTACTTC.